This T cell receptor (beta chain) was identified during a study of pediatric ulcerative colitis. The table came from immunoSEQ multiplex PCR; TCRdb's copy has only in-frame clones and leaves some out. This sample carries around 64,000 clones, approximately 87% of them seen once, and the ten largest clones take about 3%. Sequencing was performed on blood. The receptor was derived from a boy aged 10-17 years with severe ulcerative colitis.

The DNA of the CDR3 is TGTGCCTGGACAGAGGAGGGCCGGGACACCGGGGAGCTGTTTTTT. It is translated as CAWTEEGRDTGELFF. V is TRBV30 and J is TRBJ2-2; TRBD2 is a possible D gene (6 bases). The CDR3 is 15 amino acids. CDR1 is GTSNPN and CDR2 is SVGIG in the germline V gene (reference sequence). Trimming took 4 bases from V and 3 from J, leaving 15 bases between them. Looking up the rest from reference TRBV30 and TRBJ2-2 gives the full variable domain: SQTIHQWPATLVQPVGSPLSLECTVEGTSNPNLYWYRQAAGRGLQLLFYSVGIGQISSEVPQNLSASRPQDRQFILSSKKLLLSDSGFYLCAWTEEGRDTGELFFGEGSRLTVL.